This T cell receptor beta chain originates from a study of blood T cell repertoires in COVID-19. From germline, CDR1 is SGHVS and CDR2 FNYEAQ. The CDR3 contains 15 residues. The V gene end was trimmed by 1 base and the J gene end by 6 bases; junction bases not matched to a gene: 7. Only in-frame clones appear in the TCRdb table, and some are missing; sequencing was by immunoSEQ multiplex PCR. The repertoire includes 250,000 to 300,000 clones, approximately 90% of them detected once, and around 1.3% sits in the top ten. Sequenced material: PBMCs or T cells enriched from blood (not recorded which). The receptor's source is a human donor in a cohort exposed to, infected with or recovered from COVID-19 (not recorded which). The donor label of this sample is uncertain. The V call is TRBV7-6, the J call TRBJ2-3; 7 bases align to TRBD1. The CDR3 is CASSLDAGGWDTQYF. In DNA, the CDR3 is TGTGCCAGCAGCTTAGATGCAGGGGGATGGGATACGCAGTATTTT.